This T cell receptor (beta chain) comes out of a study of response to subunit inactivated influenza vaccine. Each CDR3 protein gets one entry after TCRdb re-called the RT-PCR reads with MiXCR. Among approximately 250,000 distinct CDR3 sequences listed, 12% were seen once. The germline V and J ends were trimmed by 4 bases and 7 bases, with 10 bases remaining between them. This CDR3 is 13 amino acids long. CDR1 LGHDT and CDR2 YNNKEL come from the germline V gene (reference sequence). Study outcomes and limitations: There was a suggestion from the authors that each seasonal influenza vaccination recruits few new T cells.

This clonotype was found a few times. Its antigen is unknown. This TCR was sampled from a man aged 50-59 years who received an inactivated influenza vaccine. The chain carries TRBV3-1 and TRBJ1-4, with D possibly being TRBD1 (5 bases). The material sequenced was non-naive T cells sorted from PBMCs, taken 14 to 15 days before vaccination. CDR3 in amino acids: CASSRTIGEKLFF. The CDR3 DNA reads TGTGCCAGCAGCCGGACAATAGGTGAAAAACTGTTTTTT.